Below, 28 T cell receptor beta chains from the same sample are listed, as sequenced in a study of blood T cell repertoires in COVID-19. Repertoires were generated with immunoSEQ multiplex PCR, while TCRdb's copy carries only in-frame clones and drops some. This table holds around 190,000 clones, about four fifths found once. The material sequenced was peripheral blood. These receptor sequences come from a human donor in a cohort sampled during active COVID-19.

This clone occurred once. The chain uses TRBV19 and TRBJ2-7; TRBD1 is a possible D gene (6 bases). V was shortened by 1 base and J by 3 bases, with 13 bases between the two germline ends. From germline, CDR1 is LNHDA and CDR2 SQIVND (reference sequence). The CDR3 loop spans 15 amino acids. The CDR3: CASSIAGTRNYEQYF. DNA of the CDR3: TGTGCCAGTAGTATAGCAGGGACACGCAACTACGAGCAGTACTTC.

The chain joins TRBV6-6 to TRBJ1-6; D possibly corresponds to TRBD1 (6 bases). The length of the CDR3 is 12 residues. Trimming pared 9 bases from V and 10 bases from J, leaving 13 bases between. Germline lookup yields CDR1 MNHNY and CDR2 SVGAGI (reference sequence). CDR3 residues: CASTGSKSPLHF. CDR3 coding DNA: TGTGCCAGTACAGGGTCAAAGTCACCCCTCCACTTT.

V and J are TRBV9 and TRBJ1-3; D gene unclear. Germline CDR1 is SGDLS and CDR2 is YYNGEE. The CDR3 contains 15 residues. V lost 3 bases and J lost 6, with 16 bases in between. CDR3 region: CASSAAMRATNTIYF. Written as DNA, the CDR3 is TGTGCCAGCAGCGCCGCCATGCGGGCTACAAACACCATATATTTT.

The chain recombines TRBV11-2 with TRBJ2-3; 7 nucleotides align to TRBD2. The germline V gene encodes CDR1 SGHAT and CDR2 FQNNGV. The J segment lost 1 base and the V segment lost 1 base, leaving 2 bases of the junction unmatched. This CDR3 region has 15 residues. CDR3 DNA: TGTGCCAGCAGCTTAGTACGGGGGGGCACAGATACGCAGTATTTT. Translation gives CASSLVRGGTDTQYF.

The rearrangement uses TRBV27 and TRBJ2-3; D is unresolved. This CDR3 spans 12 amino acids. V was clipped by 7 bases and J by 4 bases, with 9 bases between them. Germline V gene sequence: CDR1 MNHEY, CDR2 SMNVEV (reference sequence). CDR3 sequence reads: CASTSSADTQYF. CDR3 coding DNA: TGTGCCAGCACAAGTTCGGCAGATACGCAGTATTTT.

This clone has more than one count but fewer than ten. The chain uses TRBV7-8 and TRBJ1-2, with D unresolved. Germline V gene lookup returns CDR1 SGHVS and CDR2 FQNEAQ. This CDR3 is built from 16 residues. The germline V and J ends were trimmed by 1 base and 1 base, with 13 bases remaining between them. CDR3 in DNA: TGTGCCAGCAGCTTAGTTATCGGGGAGGATAACTATGGCTACACCTTC. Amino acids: CASSLVIGEDNYGYTF. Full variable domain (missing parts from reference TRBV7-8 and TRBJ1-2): GAGVSQSPRYKVAKRGQDVALRCDPISGHVSLFWYQQALGQGPEFLTYFQNEAQLDKSGLPSDRFFAERPEGSVSTLKIQRTQQEDSAVYLCASSLVIGEDNYGYTFGSGTRLTVV.

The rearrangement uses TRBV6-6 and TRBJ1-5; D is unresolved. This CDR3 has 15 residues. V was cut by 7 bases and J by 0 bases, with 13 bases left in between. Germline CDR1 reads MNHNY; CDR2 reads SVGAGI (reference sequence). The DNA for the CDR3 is TGTGCCAGCACGCCACGGGTAGGTAGCAATCAGCCCCAGCATTTT. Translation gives CASTPRVGSNQPQHF.

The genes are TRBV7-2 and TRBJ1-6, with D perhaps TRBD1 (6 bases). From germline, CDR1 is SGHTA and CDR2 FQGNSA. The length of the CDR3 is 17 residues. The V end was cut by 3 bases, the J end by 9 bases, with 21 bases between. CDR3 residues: CASSFLPQGTGGSPLHF. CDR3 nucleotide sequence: TGTGCCAGCAGCTTTCTCCCACAGGGAACTGGCGGTTCACCCCTCCACTTT.

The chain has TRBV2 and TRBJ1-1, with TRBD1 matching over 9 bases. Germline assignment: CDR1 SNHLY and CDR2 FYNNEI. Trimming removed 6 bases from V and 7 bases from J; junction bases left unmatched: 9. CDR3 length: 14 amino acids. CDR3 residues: CASRWGQGVNEAFF. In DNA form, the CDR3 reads TGTGCCAGCAGGTGGGGACAGGGTGTAAATGAAGCTTTCTTT.

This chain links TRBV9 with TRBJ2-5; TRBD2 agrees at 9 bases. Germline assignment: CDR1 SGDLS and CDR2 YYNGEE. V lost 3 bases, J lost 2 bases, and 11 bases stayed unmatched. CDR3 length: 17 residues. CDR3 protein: CASSAVGNLAGQETQYF. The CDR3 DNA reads TGTGCCAGCAGCGCCGTCGGCAATCTAGCGGGGCAAGAGACCCAGTACTTC.

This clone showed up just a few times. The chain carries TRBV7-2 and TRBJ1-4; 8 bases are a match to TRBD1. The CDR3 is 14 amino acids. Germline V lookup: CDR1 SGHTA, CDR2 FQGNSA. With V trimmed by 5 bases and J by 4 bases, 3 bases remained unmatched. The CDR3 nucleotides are TGTGCCAGCAGCAGACAGGGGAGTAATGAAAAACTGTTTTTT. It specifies CASSRQGSNEKLFF.

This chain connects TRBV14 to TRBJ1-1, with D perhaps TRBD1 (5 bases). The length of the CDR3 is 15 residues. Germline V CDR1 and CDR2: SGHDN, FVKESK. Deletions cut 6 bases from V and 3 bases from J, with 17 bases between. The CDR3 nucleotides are TGTGCCAGCAGTCTACCTCAGGGATCTTACACTGAAGCTTTCTTT. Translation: CASSLPQGSYTEAFF.

The CDR3 spells CASSLRRGTNNEKLFF. The DNA of the CDR3 is TGTGCCAGCAGCTTAAGGCGGGGAACAAATAATGAAAAACTGTTTTTT. The chain is built from TRBV7-8 and TRBJ1-4; no definite D call. Germline CDR1 reads SGHVS; CDR2 reads FQNEAQ. V shed 2 bases and J shed 4 bases, with 14 bases lying between them. This CDR3 contains 16 residues. The complete variable domain, with remaining parts taken from reference TRBV7-8 and TRBJ1-4, reads GAGVSQSPRYKVAKRGQDVALRCDPISGHVSLFWYQQALGQGPEFLTYFQNEAQLDKSGLPSDRFFAERPEGSVSTLKIQRTQQEDSAVYLCASSLRRGTNNEKLFFGSGTQLSVL.

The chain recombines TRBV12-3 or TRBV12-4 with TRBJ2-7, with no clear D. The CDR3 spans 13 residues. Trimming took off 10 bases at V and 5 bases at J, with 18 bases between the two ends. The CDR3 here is CATSPTGYDEQYF. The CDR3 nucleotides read TGTGCCACCTCCCCTACCGGGTACGACGAGCAGTACTTC.

CDR3 loop: CASSKVGALAQGLLTEETQYF. The DNA of the CDR3 is TGTGCCAGCAGCAAAGTTGGAGCCCTGGCCCAAGGACTTCTCACCGAAGAGACCCAGTACTTC. The chain has TRBV21-1 and TRBJ2-5; whether TRBD2, the table's D call, matches the DNA was not checked. TRBV21-1 is a pseudogene. The CDR3 is made up of 21 amino acids.

This chain's CDR3 is CASSPWDRTSGNTIYF. CDR3 DNA sequence: TGCGCCAGCAGCCCCTGGGACAGGACCTCTGGAAACACCATATATTTT. The chain joins TRBV5-1 to TRBJ1-3; 8 positions agree with TRBD1. CDR1 and CDR2 (germline): SGHRS, YFSETQ. The CDR3 is 16 amino acids. V trimming: 4 bases; J trimming: 0 bases; junction bases outside the gene matches: 6.

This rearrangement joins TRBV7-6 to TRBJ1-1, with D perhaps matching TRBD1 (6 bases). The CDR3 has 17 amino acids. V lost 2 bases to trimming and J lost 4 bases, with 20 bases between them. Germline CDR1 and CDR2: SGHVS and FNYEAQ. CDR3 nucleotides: TGTGCCAGCAGCTTAACCTCGGGGGGGCTGGGTACCACTGAAGCTTTCTTT. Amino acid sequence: CASSLTSGGLGTTEAFF. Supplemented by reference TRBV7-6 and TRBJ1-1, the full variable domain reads GAGVSQSPRYKVTKRGQDVALRCDPISGHVSLYWYRQALGQGPEFLTYFNYEAQQDKSGLPNDRFSAERPEGSISTLTIQRTEQRDSAMYRCASSLTSGGLGTTEAFFGQGTRLTVV.

The CDR3 sequence is CASSSRDRDQPQHF. The CDR3 coding sequence is TGTGCCAGTAGTTCCCGGGACAGGGATCAGCCCCAGCATTTT. The rearrangement uses TRBV19 and TRBJ1-5, with TRBD1 identical over 9 bases. From germline, CDR1 is LNHDA and CDR2 SQIVND (reference sequence). The CDR3 loop spans 14 amino acids. Unmatched junction bases numbered 4, after V lost 5 bases and J lost 5 bases.

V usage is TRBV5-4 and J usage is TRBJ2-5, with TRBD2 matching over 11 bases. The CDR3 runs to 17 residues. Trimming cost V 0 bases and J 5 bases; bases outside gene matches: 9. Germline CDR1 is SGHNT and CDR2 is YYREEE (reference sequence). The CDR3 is CASSLDVSGGGLETQYF. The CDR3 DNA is TGTGCCAGCAGCTTGGATGTTAGCGGGGGGGGCTTGGAGACCCAGTACTTC.

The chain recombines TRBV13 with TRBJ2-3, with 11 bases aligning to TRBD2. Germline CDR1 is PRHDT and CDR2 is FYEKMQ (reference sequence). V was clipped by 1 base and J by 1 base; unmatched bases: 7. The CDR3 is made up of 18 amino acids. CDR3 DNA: TGTGCCAGCAGCTTAGTACTAGCGGGGGACCTACGCACAGATACGCAGTATTTT. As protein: CASSLVLAGDLRTDTQYF.

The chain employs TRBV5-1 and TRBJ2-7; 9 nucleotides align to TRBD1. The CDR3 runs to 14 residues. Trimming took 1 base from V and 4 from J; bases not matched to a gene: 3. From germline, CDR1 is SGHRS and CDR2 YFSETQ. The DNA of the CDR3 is TGCGCCAGCAGCTTGACAGGGGGCGGTTACGAGCAGTACTTC. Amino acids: CASSLTGGGYEQYF.

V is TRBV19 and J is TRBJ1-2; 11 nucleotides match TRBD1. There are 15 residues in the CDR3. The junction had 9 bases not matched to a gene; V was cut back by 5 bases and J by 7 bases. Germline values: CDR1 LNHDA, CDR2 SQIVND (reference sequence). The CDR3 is CASSWTGQGASGYTF. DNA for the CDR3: TGTGCCAGTAGTTGGACTGGACAGGGGGCAAGTGGCTACACCTTC.

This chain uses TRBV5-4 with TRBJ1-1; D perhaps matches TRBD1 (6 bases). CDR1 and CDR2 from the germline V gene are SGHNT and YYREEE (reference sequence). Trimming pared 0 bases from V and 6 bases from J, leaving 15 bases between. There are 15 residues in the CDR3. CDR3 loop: CASSLVLGARAEAFF. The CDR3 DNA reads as TGTGCCAGCAGCTTGGTTCTGGGGGCGAGGGCTGAAGCTTTCTTT.

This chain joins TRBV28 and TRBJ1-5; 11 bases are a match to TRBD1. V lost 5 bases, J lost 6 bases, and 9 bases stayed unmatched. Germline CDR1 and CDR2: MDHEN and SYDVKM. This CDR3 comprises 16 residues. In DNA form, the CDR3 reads TGTGCCAGCAGTCGGTGGGGACAGGGGGTGAGTCAGCCCCAGCATTTT. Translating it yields CASSRWGQGVSQPQHF.

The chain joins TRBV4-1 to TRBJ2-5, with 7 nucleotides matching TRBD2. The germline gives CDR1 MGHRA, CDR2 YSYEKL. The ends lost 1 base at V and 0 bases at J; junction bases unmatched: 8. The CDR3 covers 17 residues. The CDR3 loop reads CASSQAPGLKDQETQYF. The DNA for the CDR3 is TGCGCCAGCAGCCAAGCCCCGGGACTAAAGGACCAAGAGACCCAGTACTTC.

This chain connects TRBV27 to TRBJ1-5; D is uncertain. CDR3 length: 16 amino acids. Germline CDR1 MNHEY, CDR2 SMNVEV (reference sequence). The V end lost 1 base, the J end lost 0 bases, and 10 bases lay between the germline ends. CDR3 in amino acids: CASSLLSGNSNQPQHF. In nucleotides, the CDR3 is TGTGCCAGCAGTTTATTATCGGGGAATAGCAATCAGCCCCAGCATTTT.

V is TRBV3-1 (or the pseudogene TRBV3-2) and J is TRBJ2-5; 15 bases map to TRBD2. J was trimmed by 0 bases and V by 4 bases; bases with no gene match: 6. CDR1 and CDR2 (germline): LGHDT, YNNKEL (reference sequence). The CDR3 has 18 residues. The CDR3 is CASSLGTSGGRYQETQYF. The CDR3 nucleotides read TGTGCCAGCAGCCTGGGGACTAGCGGGGGGCGGTACCAAGAGACCCAGTACTTC.

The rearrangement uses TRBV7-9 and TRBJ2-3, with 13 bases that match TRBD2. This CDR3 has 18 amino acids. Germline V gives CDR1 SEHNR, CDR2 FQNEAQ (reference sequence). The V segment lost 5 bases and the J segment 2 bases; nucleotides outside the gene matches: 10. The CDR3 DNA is TGTGCCAGCAGCCACCCCAGGGGACTAGCGGGGCCCACAGATACGCAGTATTTT. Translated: CASSHPRGLAGPTDTQYF.